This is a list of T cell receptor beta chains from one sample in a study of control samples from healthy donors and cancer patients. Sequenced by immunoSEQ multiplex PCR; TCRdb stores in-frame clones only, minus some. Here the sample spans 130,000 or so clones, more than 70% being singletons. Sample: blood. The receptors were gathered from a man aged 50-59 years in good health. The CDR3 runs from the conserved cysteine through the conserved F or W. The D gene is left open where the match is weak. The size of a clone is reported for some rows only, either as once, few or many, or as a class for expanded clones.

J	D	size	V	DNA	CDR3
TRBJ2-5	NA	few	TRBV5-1	TGCGCCAGCAGCTTGGGAACTAGAGTCCCCCAAGAGACCCAGTACTTC	CASSLGTRVPQETQYF
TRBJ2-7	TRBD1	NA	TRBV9	TGTGCCAGCAGCGCTACAGGGGCGACGGACTACGAGCAGTACTTC	CASSATGATDYEQYF
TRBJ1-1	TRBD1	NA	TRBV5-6	TGTGCCAGCAGCTCGTTTTGGACAGGGGGGTTGAACACTGAAGCTTTCTTT	CASSSFWTGGLNTEAFF
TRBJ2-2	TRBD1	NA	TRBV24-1	TGTGCCACCAGTGAGGGACAGGGGGCGCCCGGGGAGCTGTTTTTT	CATSEGQGAPGELFF
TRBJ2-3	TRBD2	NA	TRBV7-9	TGTGCCAGCGCCTCAGCGGGGGCCAACACAGATACGCAGTATTTT	CASASAGANTDTQYF
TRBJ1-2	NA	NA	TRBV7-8	TGTGCCAGCAGCCCCTTCAGGACAGATGGCTACACCTTC	CASSPFRTDGYTF
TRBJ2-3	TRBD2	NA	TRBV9	TGTGCCAGCAGCATTGAAAGGACTAGCGGCACAGATACGCAGTATTTT	CASSIERTSGTDTQYF
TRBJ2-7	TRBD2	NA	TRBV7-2	TGTGCCAGCAGCTTTTGGAGGGAGGGCTCCTACGAGCAGTACTTC	CASSFWREGSYEQYF
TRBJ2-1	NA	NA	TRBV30	TGTGCCTGGAGTGTACGATGGGGGGCCTGGAATGAGCAGTTCTTC	CAWSVRWGAWNEQFF
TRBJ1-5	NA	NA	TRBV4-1	TGCGCCAGCAGTCGGGGCGTCAATCAGCCCCAGCATTTT	CASSRGVNQPQHF
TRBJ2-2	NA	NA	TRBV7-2	TGTGCCAGCAGCTCCCACCCCCGGCGGCCGGGGACCGGGGAGCTGTTTTTT	CASSSHPRRPGTGELFF
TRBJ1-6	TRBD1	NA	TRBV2	TGTGCCAGCATCCGGGACAGAGGAAATTATTCACCCCTCCACTTT	CASIRDRGNYSPLHF
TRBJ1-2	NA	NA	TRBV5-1	TGCGCCAGCAGATTCTCTAGGGACTCTAACTATGGCTACACCTTC	CASRFSRDSNYGYTF
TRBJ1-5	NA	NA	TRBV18	TGTGCCAGCTCGCCAACAGAAGTCTATAGCAATCAGCCCCAGCATTTT	CASSPTEVYSNQPQHF
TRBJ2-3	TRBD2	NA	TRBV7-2	TGTGCCAGCAGCTTACGATATAGCGGGGGGGCCGGTCTCACAGATACGCAGTATTTT	CASSLRYSGGAGLTDTQYF
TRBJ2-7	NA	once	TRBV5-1	TGCGCCAGCAGCGCTACTGCAGGGGTGGGCTACGAGCAGTACTTC	CASSATAGVGYEQYF
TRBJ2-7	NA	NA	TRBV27	TGTGCCAGCAGTTTATCAGGTGGGGGTCGCGAGCAGTACTTC	CASSLSGGGREQYF
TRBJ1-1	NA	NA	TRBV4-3	TGCGCCAGCAGCCATCTGCGAAACACTGAAGCTTTCTTT	CASSHLRNTEAFF